The 20 T cell receptor beta chains listed next were all sequenced from one sample in a study of blood T cell repertoires in COVID-19 (TCRdb year 2020). Library method: the immunoSEQ multiplex PCR assay. The table comes from immuneACCESS by way of TCRdb, which keeps in-frame sequences with V and J called. Part of the clones is missing from these tables; in studies checked, under half for an unresolved V gene and the rest for unknown reasons. The sample table lists about 270,000 clones, 86% of them with a count of one. Clones ranked in the top ten supply 2.6% of the sample. Sequencing input: PBMCs or T cells enriched from blood (not recorded which). The receptors derive from a woman in her late teens or twenties who had recovered from COVID-19.

The V call is TRBV20-1, the J call TRBJ1-1; no clear D gene. The CDR3 extends over 14 amino acids. Trimming cost V 3 bases and J 0 bases, with 11 bases left between them. Per germline, CDR1 DFQATT and CDR2 SNEGSKA (reference sequence). The CDR3 bases are TGCAGTGCTAGTGTGACACCTCTGAACACTGAAGCTTTCTTT. This sequence encodes CSASVTPLNTEAFF.

This sequence joins TRBV7-9 and TRBJ1-1; D not certain. V lost 0 bases and J 6 bases, leaving 11 bases between the germline ends. Germline V gives CDR1 SEHNR, CDR2 FQNEAQ (reference sequence). This CDR3 contains 14 residues. CDR3 region: CASSLAAGTAEAFF. The DNA of the CDR3 is TGTGCCAGCAGCTTAGCCGCCGGTACGGCTGAAGCTTTCTTT.

This chain connects TRBV23-1 to TRBJ1-4; the D is unclear. TRBV23-1 is assigned to the ORF class and has an uncertain function. The V end lost 8 bases, the J end lost 8 bases, and 6 bases lay between the germline ends. The CDR3 has 10 amino acids. CDR3 protein: CASAREKLFF. The CDR3 region has the DNA TGCGCCAGCGCGCGGGAAAAACTGTTTTTT.

The chain has TRBV27 and TRBJ2-7; D is possibly TRBD1 (5 bases). Per the germline V gene, CDR1 is MNHEY and CDR2 is SMNVEV (reference sequence). The CDR3 length is 13 residues. V was clipped by 9 bases and J by 5 bases, with 17 bases between them. The CDR3: CASSGYFTDEQYF. For the CDR3, the DNA is TGTGCCAGTTCAGGGTACTTTACGGACGAGCAGTACTTC.

This chain joins TRBV11-2 and TRBJ1-1, with 10 positions matching TRBD1. CDR3 size: 17 residues. The junction had 7 bases not matched to a gene; V was cut back by 2 bases and J by 1 base. CDR1 is SGHAT and CDR2 is FQNNGV in the germline V gene. The CDR3 protein is CASSLWDRGRENTEAFF. The CDR3 bases are TGTGCCAGCAGCTTATGGGACAGGGGAAGGGAGAACACTGAAGCTTTCTTT.

V is TRBV5-1 and J is TRBJ2-5; 9 bases are a match to TRBD2. V shed 4 bases, J shed 2 bases, and the junction held 9 bases outside the gene matches. CDR1 is SGHRS and CDR2 is YFSETQ in the germline V gene. The CDR3 is 16 residues long. In DNA, the CDR3 is TGCGCCAGCAGCCACCTAAGCGGGAGGAGGCAAGAGACCCAGTACTTC. As protein: CASSHLSGRRQETQYF.

The chain carries TRBV5-6 and TRBJ2-3, with a possible D match to TRBD2 (6 bases). This CDR3 is built from 15 residues. CDR1 and CDR2 (germline): SGHDT, YYEEEE. V lost 0 bases, J lost 3 bases, and 11 bases lay in between. CDR3 amino acids: CASSLGPGVTDTQYF. The CDR3 DNA is TGTGCCAGCAGCTTGGGGCCGGGGGTGACAGATACGCAGTATTTT.

The V call is TRBV4-1, the J call TRBJ2-3; D is uncertain. The CDR3 has 16 residues. V was cut by 3 bases and J by 1 base, with 14 bases left in between. CDR1 and CDR2 (germline): MGHRA, YSYEKL. The CDR3 region has the DNA TGCGCCAGCAGCCAGACGGGTTTCAGAGGCACAGATACGCAGTATTTT. This translates into CASSQTGFRGTDTQYF.

The count of this clone is one. The V gene is TRBV7-9, the J gene TRBJ2-7, with D possibly being TRBD1 (6 bases). CDR1 SEHNR and CDR2 FQNEAQ come from the germline V gene (reference sequence). CDR3 length equals 14 residues. The V gene lost 3 bases and the J gene lost 4 bases, with 13 bases spanning the gap. CDR3 amino acids: CASSLTGFVYEQYF. In DNA, the CDR3 is TGTGCCAGCAGCTTGACAGGTTTTGTGTACGAGCAGTACTTC.

This chain connects TRBV30 to TRBJ2-3, with 9 nucleotides matching TRBD1. The CDR3 length is 16 residues. Germline values: CDR1 GTSNPN, CDR2 SVGIG (reference sequence). Unmatched junction bases numbered 9, after V lost 3 bases and J lost 2 bases. CDR3 coding DNA: TGTGCCTGGAGCGGACCGGACAGGGGCTCCACAGATACGCAGTATTTT. Protein product: CAWSGPDRGSTDTQYF.

The V gene is TRBV7-9, the J gene TRBJ2-7, with 7 bases identical to TRBD2. V lost 1 base, J lost 5 bases, and 8 bases stayed unmatched. CDR1 and CDR2 (germline): SEHNR, FQNEAQ (reference sequence). CDR3 size: 15 residues. The CDR3 DNA sequence: TGTGCCAGCAGCTTAGAGGGCGGGAGAGGGGACGAGCAGTACTTC. Protein: CASSLEGGRGDEQYF.

DNA of the CDR3: TGTGCCAGCAGCCACAGGGGCGCGAACACCGGGGAGCTGTTTTTT. This codes for CASSHRGANTGELFF. The V and J genes are TRBV9 and TRBJ2-2, with 7 bases aligning to TRBD1. The V gene's germline CDR1 is SGDLS and CDR2 YYNGEE. CDR3 length: 15 residues. V lost 4 bases, J lost 0 bases, and 3 bases stayed unmatched.

V gene TRBV6-4 combines with J gene TRBJ2-2, with D unresolved. In germline, CDR1 is MRHNA, CDR2 SNTAGT. Trimming left V 0 bases short and J 0 bases short, with 8 bases between. The CDR3 contains 16 residues. The CDR3 protein is CASSDSPFANTGELFF. The CDR3 region has the DNA TGTGCCAGCAGTGACTCTCCGTTCGCGAACACCGGGGAGCTGTTTTTT.

CDR3 loop: CATSREGTGLGNEQFF. The CDR3, as DNA: TGTGCCACCAGCAGAGAGGGGACAGGGTTGGGCAATGAGCAGTTCTTC. The chain combines TRBV15 with TRBJ2-1; 9 bases map to TRBD1. The CDR3 contains 16 residues. V shed 0 bases and J 6 bases; nucleotides not matched to a gene: 6. Germline assignment: CDR1 LNHNV and CDR2 YYDKDF (reference sequence).

The chain links TRBV12-3 or TRBV12-4 to TRBJ1-2; TRBD1 agrees at 7 bases. The CDR3 consists of 13 residues. V lost 6 bases and J lost 8; bases outside the gene matches: 9. The CDR3 sequence is CASSRGQDRGYTF. CDR3 DNA: TGTGCCAGCAGCCGAGGACAGGATCGCGGCTACACCTTC.

This sequence joins TRBV6-1 and TRBJ1-4; 7 bases line up with TRBD1. The CDR3 covers 13 residues. Germline CDR1 is MNHNS and CDR2 is SASEGT. With 3 bases clipped from V and 8 bases from J, the junction kept 3 bases outside the gene matches. The CDR3 loop is CASSDDRAEKLFF. The CDR3 bases are TGTGCCAGCAGTGACGACAGGGCGGAAAAACTGTTTTTT.

In its sample, this clone ranks as medium-sized. The chain links TRBV4-1 to TRBJ2-1; the D gene is possibly TRBD1 (6 bases). The germline gives CDR1 MGHRA, CDR2 YSYEKL. The CDR3 contains 15 residues. Trimming shortened V by 3 bases and J by 8 bases, and 17 bases separated the two germline ends. CDR3 region: CASSHHSRGLDEQFF. DNA for the CDR3: TGCGCCAGCAGCCATCACTCGAGGGGGTTGGATGAGCAGTTCTTC.

The chain couples TRBV6-1 to TRBJ1-2; a possible D gene is TRBD1 (6 bases). Trimming removed 2 bases from V and 4 bases from J, with 14 bases in between. Looked up from germline, CDR1 is MNHNS and CDR2 is SASEGT. This CDR3 has 15 amino acids. The CDR3 DNA reads as TGTGCCAGCAGTGAAAGCAGGGGCCCTTTCTATGGCTACACCTTC. This translates into CASSESRGPFYGYTF.

The chain has TRBV29-1 and TRBJ1-1, with a tentative D call TRBD1 (5 bases). There are 14 residues in the CDR3. Germline loops: CDR1 SQVTM, CDR2 ANQGSEA. Trimming stripped 3 bases from V and 0 bases from J, with 11 bases between. CDR3 DNA: TGCAGCGTTGACAGGGTTCTGGTGAACACTGAAGCTTTCTTT. As protein: CSVDRVLVNTEAFF.

This sequence joins TRBV18 and TRBJ1-4; tentative D call: TRBD1 (5 bases). CDR3 length: 13 residues. V lost 9 bases and J lost 8, with 16 bases in between. Germline CDR1 is KGHSH and CDR2 is LQKENI. CDR3 sequence (DNA): TGTGCCAGTCAGGACACGAGTACCGAAAAACTGTTTTTT. It specifies CASQDTSTEKLFF.